These T cell receptor beta chains were read from a single sample in a study of T cell repertoires in cytomegalovirus infection. TCRdb reprocessed the reads via MiXCR and lists one record per CDR3 protein. The data hold some 920,000 distinct CDR3 sequences, with approximately 31% observed a single time. Their cognate antigens are unknown. The sample in question was cultured CD8+ T cells from PBMCs, obtained from culture after CMV antigen stimulation. All receptors come from a human donor in good health (CMV status not recorded). Some clones in this sample may be carry-over from other donors' samples. Each CDR3 is given with its conserved first and last residue.

j_gene,v_gene,CDR3aa
TRBJ2-7,TRBV9,CASKPGQGNEQYF
TRBJ2-3,TRBV6-6,CASGTSGGAGRTDTQYF
TRBJ1-2,TRBV27,CASSGGYSANYGYTF
TRBJ2-5,TRBV7-8,CASSLASRAETQYF
TRBJ1-5,TRBV6-5,CASSYRQGNGNQPQHF
TRBJ2-7,TRBV14,CASSQSQGQDLYEQYF
TRBJ2-5,TRBV12-3/TRBV12-4,CASSSTGRKPLAEETQYF
TRBJ2-7,TRBV7-6,CASSFQTRIAGGSYEQYF
TRBJ2-3,TRBV7-2,CASSPRVDTQYF
TRBJ2-1,TRBV5-4,CASSAPTGISYNEQFF
TRBJ2-3,TRBV27,CASNLAGGISTDTQYF
TRBJ2-1,TRBV6-2/TRBV6-3,CASSYGGGPRSSYNEQFF
TRBJ2-7,TRBV20-1,CSAEGSRKTEQYF
TRBJ2-1,TRBV7-2,CASSLVLIQASYNEQFF
TRBJ1-2,TRBV20-1,CSALTAIGTYGYTF
TRBJ2-2,TRBV7-3,CASSFFGPASTGELFF
TRBJ2-5,TRBV12-3/TRBV12-4,CASSWGPQETQYF
TRBJ1-1,TRBV6-5,CASSYSKTDGEAFF
TRBJ2-5,TRBV6-5,CASSHAGTIQEETQYF
TRBJ2-5,TRBV5-4,CASSQGLGRGETQYF
TRBJ1-2,TRBV7-6,CASSLYEGGDGYTF
TRBJ1-4,TRBV25-1,CASSDRTVGGEKLFF
TRBJ1-2,TRBV12-3/TRBV12-4,CASSLTANYGYTF
TRBJ1-6,TRBV5-1,CASSDQGMNNSPLHF
TRBJ2-3,TRBV29-1,CSVPSRGGSNTQYF
TRBJ1-5,TRBV20-1,CSARDRNRATYSNQPQHF
TRBJ2-7,TRBV6-6,CASSYYGQNYEQYF